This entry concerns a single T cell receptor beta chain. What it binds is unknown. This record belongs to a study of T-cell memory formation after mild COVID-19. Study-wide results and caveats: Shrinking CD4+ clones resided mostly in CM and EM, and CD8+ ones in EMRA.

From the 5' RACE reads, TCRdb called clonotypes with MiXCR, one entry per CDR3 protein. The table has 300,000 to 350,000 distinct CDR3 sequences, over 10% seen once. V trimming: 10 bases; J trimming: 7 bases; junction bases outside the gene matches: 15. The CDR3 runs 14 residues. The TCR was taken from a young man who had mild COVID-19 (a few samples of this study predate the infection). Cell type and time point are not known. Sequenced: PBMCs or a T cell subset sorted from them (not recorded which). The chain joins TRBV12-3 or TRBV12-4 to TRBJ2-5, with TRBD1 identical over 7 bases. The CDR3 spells CATKSRDSGGTQYF. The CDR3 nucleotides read TGTGCCACCAAGTCTCGGGACAGTGGGGGGACCCAGTACTTC.